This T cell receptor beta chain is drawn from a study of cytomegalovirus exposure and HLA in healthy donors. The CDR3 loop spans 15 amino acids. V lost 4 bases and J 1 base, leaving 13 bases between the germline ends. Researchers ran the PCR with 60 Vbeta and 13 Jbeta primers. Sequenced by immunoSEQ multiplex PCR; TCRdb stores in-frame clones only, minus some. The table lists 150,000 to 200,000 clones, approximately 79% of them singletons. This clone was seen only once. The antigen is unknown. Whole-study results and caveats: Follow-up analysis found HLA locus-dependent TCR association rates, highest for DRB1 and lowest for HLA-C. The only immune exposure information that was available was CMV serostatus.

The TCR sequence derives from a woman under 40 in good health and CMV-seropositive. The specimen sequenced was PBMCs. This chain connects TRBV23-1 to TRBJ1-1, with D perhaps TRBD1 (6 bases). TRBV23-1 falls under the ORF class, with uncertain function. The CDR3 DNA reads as TGCGCCAGCAGTCCGCGGGGGCGGAGGAACACTGAAGCTTTCTTT. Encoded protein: CASSPRGRRNTEAFF.